The clone carrying this TCR beta chain is medium-sized in the sample. This specimen comes from a study of metastatic and nonmetastatic thyroid tumors. TCRdb re-analyzed the PCR reads using MiXCR. The sample contains about 12,000 clones, 27% of which appear only once. Unmatched junction bases numbered 6, after V lost 1 base and J lost 4 bases. The germline V gene has CDR1 SGHRS and CDR2 YFSETQ. This CDR3 has 15 residues. No treatment of any kind had been given to any patient before thyroid surgery. The sequenced sample was tumor tissue. The genes are TRBV5-1 and TRBJ2-7, with 9 positions matching TRBD2. This TCR was recovered from a female donor with papillary thyroid cancer or a benign thyroid nodule (not recorded which). Some clones in this sample may be carry-over from other donors' samples. The CDR3 DNA reads as TGCGCCAGCAGCTTGACGCGGGAGGGTGCGTACGAGCAGTACTTC. Encoded protein: CASSLTREGAYEQYF.